What follows is one T cell receptor (beta chain) and its context. What it binds is unknown. Once obtained from cultured CD4+ T cells, the DNA was sequenced using the Oncomine TCR Beta short-read assay. The authors extracted genomic DNA from cultured CD4+ T cells. One entry per CDR3 protein, called by TCRdb with MiXCR from the PCR reads. The data hold some 21,000 distinct CDR3 sequences, with roughly 50% observed a single time. The data stem from a study of vaccination and CD4 T cells after COVID-19. Looking at the study overall: The BNT162b2 or mRNA-1273 vaccine was given to participants in two doses. General study results and limits: Among convalescent patients, a median 86.3% of reactive clones emerged only after vaccination.

The treatment is: approximately 9-day PBMC culture with coronavirus spike peptide pools or control peptides (ViraFEST assay). The CDR3 is 12 residues long. The rearrangement uses TRBV21-1 and TRBJ2-1. TRBV21-1 is listed as a pseudogene. The sequenced material came from CD4+ T cells from blood, cultured in vitro. The sequence was obtained from a human donor who had recovered from COVID-19. The CDR3, as DNA: TGTGCCAGCAGCATCCTTACGGATGAGCAGTTCTTC. Translation gives CASSILTDEQFF.